The 30 T cell receptor beta chains below were found in one sample sequenced in a study of PD-L1 blockade in urothelial cancer. Sequencing was performed with immunoSEQ multiplex PCR; in TCRdb, only in-frame clones are kept and a portion is missing. This table holds fewer than 85,000 clones, 84% found once. Time point: pretreatment peripheral blood. The source was PBMCs, collected around atezolizumab (anti-PD-L1) treatment. The receptors derive from a woman aged 70-85 years with urothelial cancer.

This chain uses TRBV27 with TRBJ2-1; 8 nucleotides line up with TRBD1. The CDR3 runs 16 residues. After removal of 5 bases from V and 7 bases from J, the junction contained 13 bases not matched to a gene. The germline V gene encodes CDR1 MNHEY and CDR2 SMNVEV (reference sequence). The CDR3 nucleotides are TGTGCCAGCAGTCTCCAGGGGGCACGGGGAGGAAATGAGCAGTTCTTC. It specifies CASSLQGARGGNEQFF.

This sequence joins TRBV27 and TRBJ2-7, with 7 bases aligning to TRBD1. V lost 5 bases, J lost 5 bases, and 3 bases stayed unmatched. Germline CDR1 is MNHEY and CDR2 is SMNVEV (reference sequence). This CDR3 is 12 amino acids long. The DNA of the CDR3 is TGTGCCAGCAGTCCCGGACAGGACGAGCAGTACTTC. Its protein product is CASSPGQDEQYF.

The count of this clone is one. J is TRBJ2-7 and V is TRBV19; D is possibly TRBD1 (5 bases). Germline CDR1 LNHDA, CDR2 SQIVND (reference sequence). The CDR3 is 13 residues long. Between the trimmed V and J ends, which lost 10 bases and 2 bases, there was a span of 15 bases. The chain's CDR3 is CAILKGLAYEQYF. DNA for the CDR3: TGTGCCATACTAAAGGGGCTTGCCTACGAGCAGTACTTC.

The chain combines TRBV4-1 with TRBJ2-7; TRBD2 agrees at 8 bases. Trimming removed 2 bases from V and 5 bases from J; junction bases left unmatched: 8. This CDR3 spans 15 amino acids. Looked up from germline, CDR1 is MGHRA and CDR2 is YSYEKL. In DNA form, the CDR3 reads TGCGCCAGCAGCCAAACCGGGACTAGTTTCCACGAGCAGTACTTC. This encodes CASSQTGTSFHEQYF.

The chain couples TRBV30 to TRBJ2-1, with 10 bases lining up with TRBD2. V was clipped by 4 bases and J by 7 bases; unmatched bases: 7. Germline CDR1 and CDR2: GTSNPN and SVGIG (reference sequence). The CDR3 runs 14 residues. CDR3 in DNA: TGTGCCTGGAAAACTAGCGGGATCCGAAATGAGCAGTTCTTC. Protein product: CAWKTSGIRNEQFF.

The chain couples TRBV25-1 to TRBJ2-7, with 9 bases aligning to TRBD1. V lost 5 bases to trimming and J lost 2 bases; unmatched junction nucleotides: 4. The CDR3 sequence is 14 residues long. Germline CDR1 is MGHDK and CDR2 is SYGVNS. CDR3 sequence reads: CASSTTGGAYEQYF. The CDR3, as DNA: TGTGCCAGCAGTACGACAGGGGGGGCCTACGAGCAGTACTTC.

The chain links TRBV5-1 to TRBJ2-7; 9 nucleotides align to TRBD1. CDR3 length equals 18 residues. Germline V lookup: CDR1 SGHRS, CDR2 YFSETQ. V shed 4 bases, J shed 5 bases, and the junction held 19 bases outside the gene matches. The CDR3 nucleotides are TGCGCCAGCAGCCGCGTTCCTATCTCGGACAGGGGAACCCACGAGCAGTACTTC. It is translated as CASSRVPISDRGTHEQYF.

V is TRBV6-5 and J is TRBJ2-7; TRBD1 aligns across 9 bases. Germline CDR1 is MNHEY and CDR2 is SVGAGI. V dropped 6 bases and J dropped 2; count of bases not matched to a gene: 8. This CDR3 has 15 amino acids. CDR3 nucleotide sequence: TGTGCCAGCAGGAGGGAAGGACAGGGGACCTACGAGCAGTACTTC. Translating it yields CASRREGQGTYEQYF.

J is TRBJ2-1 and V is TRBV6-6; 8 bases map to TRBD2. CDR1 MNHNY and CDR2 SVGAGI come from the germline V gene (reference sequence). V lost 2 bases to trimming and J lost 5 bases; unmatched junction nucleotides: 8. CDR3 length: 16 residues. The CDR3 protein is CASSYNSGGYDNEQFF. CDR3 coding DNA: TGTGCCAGCAGTTACAATTCGGGGGGGTACGACAATGAGCAGTTCTTC.

This rearrangement joins TRBV28 to TRBJ2-7; 8 nucleotides match TRBD2. CDR1 MDHEN and CDR2 SYDVKM come from the germline V gene. The trim removed 4 bases at V and 3 bases at J, leaving 8 bases unmatched. The CDR3 is 15 amino acids. The CDR3 reads CASSSGGGVVYEQYF. CDR3 in DNA: TGTGCCAGCAGTTCCGGGGGGGGTGTAGTCTACGAGCAGTACTTC.

This chain joins TRBV14 and TRBJ2-5, with 9 bases matching TRBD2. Germline CDR1 and CDR2: SGHDN and FVKESK. This CDR3 is 17 amino acids long. Trimming at V came to 3 bases and at J to 4 bases, leaving 12 bases not matched to a gene. This CDR3 is CASSQGREGPAAETQYF. CDR3 bases: TGTGCCAGCAGCCAGGGGCGGGAGGGCCCGGCGGCAGAGACCCAGTACTTC.

Only one count was recorded for this clone. The gene calls are TRBV30 and TRBJ1-2; possibly TRBD1 for D (6 bases). Trimming took 0 bases from V and 4 from J, leaving 9 bases between them. Germline V gene data show CDR1 as GTSNPN and CDR2 as SVGIG (reference sequence). This CDR3 has 13 residues. In nucleotides, the CDR3 is TGTGCCTGGAGTGTACAGGGCGTCTATGGCTACACCTTC. Translated: CAWSVQGVYGYTF.

This clone was found once. This chain connects TRBV5-6 to TRBJ2-7, with 9 bases that match TRBD1. The V gene's germline CDR1 is SGHDT and CDR2 YYEEEE. The CDR3 spans 14 residues. V lost 4 bases and J lost 6; bases outside the gene matches: 8. This CDR3 reads CASSRDRASGEQYF. CDR3 DNA: TGTGCCAGCAGCCGGGACAGGGCGTCTGGCGAGCAGTACTTC.

This chain connects TRBV5-1 to TRBJ1-1; D may be TRBD1 (6 bases). The CDR3 covers 14 residues. Germline-derived CDR1 and CDR2 are SGHRS and YFSETQ. Trimming left V 4 bases short and J 1 base short, with 11 bases between. This chain's CDR3 is CASSRGQTNTEAFF. CDR3 DNA sequence: TGCGCCAGCAGCCGGGGACAAACGAACACTGAAGCTTTCTTT.

CDR3 loop: CASSLFSETQYF. For the CDR3, the DNA is TGCGCCAGCAGCTTGTTCTCGGAGACCCAGTACTTC. The V and J genes are TRBV5-1 and TRBJ2-5; D uncertain. The CDR3 has 12 residues. The germline CDR1 and CDR2 sequences are SGHRS and YFSETQ. Trimming left V 1 base short and J 5 bases short, with 6 bases between.

The V gene is TRBV6-4, the J gene TRBJ1-5; 7 nucleotides match TRBD1. V trimming: 10 bases; J trimming: 3 bases; junction bases outside the gene matches: 9. The CDR3 runs to 14 residues. CDR1 and CDR2 from the germline V gene are MRHNA and SNTAGT. The CDR3 is CATGPGQYNQPQHF. CDR3 DNA: TGTGCCACCGGACCGGGACAGTACAATCAGCCCCAGCATTTT.

This chain connects TRBV7-3 to TRBJ2-7, with TRBD2 as a possible D gene (7 bases). V was clipped by 5 bases and J by 0 bases, with 14 bases between them. The CDR3 runs to 15 residues. From germline, CDR1 is SGHTA and CDR2 FQGTGA. CDR3 residues: CASSRGGGASYEQYF. CDR3 coding DNA: TGTGCCAGCAGCCGGGGAGGGGGGGCCTCCTACGAGCAGTACTTC.

J is TRBJ2-1 and V is TRBV6-5; 11 positions match TRBD2. V shed 0 bases, J shed 12 bases, and the junction held 10 bases outside the gene matches. The CDR3 covers 16 residues. Germline V lookup: CDR1 MNHEY, CDR2 SVGAGI. DNA of the CDR3: TGTGCCAGCAGTTACTCTGGGACTAGCGGCCTTTTTGGGCAGTTCTTC. Residues: CASSYSGTSGLFGQFF.

This clone was seen a single time. The V and J genes are TRBV29-1 and TRBJ2-7; 9 nucleotides agree with TRBD2. Trimming at V came to 5 bases and at J to 2 bases, leaving 4 bases not matched to a gene. CDR3 size: 13 residues. Germline CDR1 SQVTM, CDR2 ANQGSEA. This chain's CDR3 is CSVSASGTYEQYF. The CDR3 DNA sequence: TGCAGCGTTTCAGCTAGCGGGACCTACGAGCAGTACTTC.

The chain links TRBV11-3 to TRBJ2-5; unclear D gene. Germline-derived CDR1 and CDR2 are SGHNT and YENEEA. This CDR3 has 14 residues. Deletions cut 5 bases from V and 0 bases from J, with 10 bases between. DNA for the CDR3: TGTGCCAGCAGCAATAATCACAACCAAGAGACCCAGTACTTC. Amino acids: CASSNNHNQETQYF.

V gene TRBV5-1 combines with J gene TRBJ1-1, with D possibly matching TRBD1 (6 bases). Germline CDR1 SGHRS, CDR2 YFSETQ. V was cut by 0 bases and J by 5 bases, with 11 bases left in between. The CDR3 sequence is 14 residues long. The CDR3 loop is CASSLAARGTEAFF. The CDR3 DNA follows: TGCGCCAGCAGCTTGGCCGCTAGGGGGACTGAAGCTTTCTTT.

The V call is TRBV19, the J call TRBJ2-7, with TRBD1 matching 9 bases. CDR3 size: 15 residues. Germline CDR1 LNHDA, CDR2 SQIVND (reference sequence). Trimming cost V 9 bases and J 6 bases; bases outside gene matches: 15. The DNA of the CDR3 is TGTGCCAGCAATCACACTTTCACAGGGGGCGGCGAGCAGTACTTC. The encoded protein is CASNHTFTGGGEQYF.

V and J are TRBV10-3 and TRBJ2-7; 8 nucleotides align to TRBD2. The germline gives CDR1 ENHRY, CDR2 SYGVKD. V dropped 8 bases and J dropped 6; count of bases not matched to a gene: 6. This CDR3 spans 12 amino acids. The CDR3 spells CAIGTSEGEQYF. DNA for the CDR3: TGTGCCATCGGGACTAGTGAAGGCGAGCAGTACTTC.

The chain carries TRBV19 and TRBJ1-1; TRBD1 might be the D (5 bases). The germline gives CDR1 LNHDA, CDR2 SQIVND (reference sequence). The ends were cut back, 4 bases at V and 3 bases at J, with 9 bases in the middle. This CDR3 has 13 amino acids. The CDR3 sequence is CASSTMGHTEAFF. CDR3 sequence (DNA): TGTGCCAGTAGTACCATGGGGCACACTGAAGCTTTCTTT.

The chain couples TRBV5-1 to TRBJ1-5; tentative D call: TRBD1 (5 bases). V lost 4 bases and J 3 bases, leaving 14 bases between the germline ends. The CDR3 contains 15 residues. Germline V gene sequence: CDR1 SGHRS, CDR2 YFSETQ. CDR3 region: CASSPGGGFNQPQHF. CDR3 sequence (DNA): TGCGCCAGCAGCCCGGGCGGGGGGTTCAATCAGCCCCAGCATTTT.

V usage is TRBV5-1 and J usage is TRBJ2-1; TRBD2 agrees at 10 bases. Trimming cost V 4 bases and J 6 bases; bases outside gene matches: 10. This CDR3 is built from 16 residues. CDR1 and CDR2 from the germline V gene are SGHRS and YFSETQ. CDR3 coding DNA: TGCGCCAGCAGCGTAGTACTAGCGGGGTCGGGCAATGAGCAGTTCTTC. Translated: CASSVVLAGSGNEQFF. Full variable domain (remainder filled in from reference TRBV5-1 and TRBJ2-1): KAGVTQTPRYLIKTRGQQVTLSCSPISGHRSVSWYQQTPGQGLQFLFEYFSETQRNKGNFPGRFSGRQFSNSRSEMNVSTLELGDSALYLCASSVVLAGSGNEQFFGPGTRLTVL.

This sequence joins TRBV4-3 and TRBJ2-5; tentative D call: TRBD2 (6 bases). V was cut by 0 bases and J by 5 bases, with 7 bases left in between. This CDR3 contains 13 residues. Germline lookup yields CDR1 LGHNA and CDR2 YSLEER. CDR3 bases: TGCGCCAGCAGCCAAGAGGCGGGGGAGACCCAGTACTTC. Residues: CASSQEAGETQYF.

This chain links TRBV5-8 with TRBJ2-3, with D tentatively TRBD2 (5 bases). The V gene's germline CDR1 is SGHTS and CDR2 YDEGEE. The CDR3 runs to 14 residues. V lost 2 bases and J 3 bases, leaving 10 bases between the germline ends. In nucleotides, the CDR3 is TGTGCCAGCAGCTTTAGTTGGAGGACAGATACGCAGTATTTT. This encodes CASSFSWRTDTQYF.

In its sample, this clone was seen once. The V call is TRBV30, the J call TRBJ2-2, with 11 bases that match TRBD1. This CDR3 has 16 amino acids. Germline assignment: CDR1 GTSNPN and CDR2 SVGIG (reference sequence). Losses at the gene ends were 3 bases for V and 7 bases for J; bases not matched to a gene: 10. CDR3 nucleotide sequence: TGTGCCTGGAGCGGCGGGACAGGGGGTCACAGCGGGGAGCTGTTTTTT. Protein: CAWSGGTGGHSGELFF.

This chain connects TRBV2 to TRBJ2-6; weak D call: TRBD1 (6 bases). The CDR3 sequence is 15 residues long. CDR1 is SNHLY, CDR2 FYNNEI, per germline. Trimming stripped 4 bases from V and 3 bases from J, with 10 bases between. This CDR3 is CASSVTGGGANVLTF. In DNA form, the CDR3 reads TGTGCCAGCAGTGTGACAGGAGGTGGGGCCAACGTCCTGACTTTC.